The 11 T cell receptor beta chains reported below all come from one sample, sequenced in a study of Graves' ophthalmopathy and Graves' hyperthyroidism. The sequenced template was RNA, covering the TCR beta CDR3 region. HTBI primers served in a first-round RT-PCR, which a second-round multiplex PCR followed. TCRdb recomputed calls from the multiplex PCR reads with MiXCR, one row per CDR3 protein. The table lists 300,000 or so distinct CDR3 sequences, around a sixth of them singletons. Sequencing was performed on peripheral blood. These receptors originate from an adult man with Graves' ophthalmopathy.

This clonotype has a count of ten or more. The V call is TRBV4-1, the J call TRBJ1-5; D ambiguous. Germline V gives CDR1 MGHRA, CDR2 YSYEKL. Trimming pared 1 base from V and 4 bases from J, leaving 5 bases between. CDR3 length: 13 residues. The CDR3: CASSQGLNQPQHF. CDR3 in DNA: TGCGCCAGCAGCCAAGGCCTTAATCAGCCCCAGCATTTT.

This clonotype was detected many times. The CDR3 DNA follows: TGTGCCAGCAGCTTAGATCGGTCCTCAGAAGCTTTCTTT. Translated, it gives CASSLDRSSEAFF. J is TRBJ1-1 and V is TRBV7-2; D is unresolved. The CDR3 totals 13 residues. Germline lookup yields CDR1 SGHTA and CDR2 FQGNSA. Deletions cut 1 base from V and 8 bases from J, with 11 bases between.

Many counts were recorded for this clonotype. The V and J genes are TRBV30 and TRBJ1-6; 11 bases line up with TRBD1. From germline, CDR1 is GTSNPN and CDR2 SVGIG (reference sequence). CDR3 length equals 15 residues. With 1 base clipped from V and 10 bases from J, the junction kept 6 bases outside the gene matches. CDR3 nucleotides: TGTGCCTGGAGTGGATTGGACAGGGGGCAATCACCCCTCCACTTT. Protein: CAWSGLDRGQSPLHF.

This clonotype was seen repeatedly, ten times or more. The gene calls are TRBV27 and TRBJ2-5; 11 bases agree with TRBD2. V lost 8 bases to trimming and J lost 6 bases; unmatched junction nucleotides: 8. The germline CDR1 and CDR2 sequences are MNHEY and SMNVEV (reference sequence). The CDR3 consists of 14 residues. The CDR3 DNA sequence: TGTGCCAGCCATGGACTAGCGGGTCCACAGACCCAGTACTTC. Residues: CASHGLAGPQTQYF.

This clonotype occurred many times. The chain combines TRBV7-2 with TRBJ1-6; D is unresolved. Germline V gives CDR1 SGHTA, CDR2 FQGNSA. The CDR3 contains 16 residues. Trimming shortened V by 1 base and J by 11 bases, and 18 bases separated the two germline ends. Written as DNA, the CDR3 is TGTGCCAGCAGCTTAGGGGCGATTAATACCGAGCCACCCCTCCACTTT. This encodes CASSLGAINTEPPLHF.

This clonotype was counted many times. The V gene is TRBV3-1, the J gene TRBJ2-2; perhaps TRBD2 as D (5 bases). CDR1 is LGHDT, CDR2 YNNKEL, per germline (reference sequence). V lost 5 bases and J 7 bases, leaving 14 bases between the germline ends. This CDR3 contains 14 residues. The CDR3 DNA reads as TGTGCCAGCAGCTCCCTAGGGAGTTACGGGGAGCTGTTTTTT. It codes for CASSSLGSYGELFF. The full variable domain, its missing parts supplied by reference TRBV3-1 and TRBJ2-2, is DTAVSQTPKYLVTQMGNDKSIKCEQNLGHDTMYWYKQDSKKFLKIMFSYNNKELIINETVPNRFSPKSPDKAHLNLHINSLELGDSAVYFCASSSLGSYGELFFGEGSRLTVL.

At least ten counts were recorded for this clonotype. The chain uses TRBV28 and TRBJ1-1, with 8 positions matching TRBD1. J was trimmed by 9 bases and V by 3 bases; bases with no gene match: 12. Germline V CDR1 and CDR2: MDHEN, SYDVKM. There are 15 residues in the CDR3. The CDR3 DNA reads TGTGCCAGCAGTTTTAATCGCGGACAGGGAATTAAAGCTTTCTTT. Protein: CASSFNRGQGIKAFF.

This clonotype was seen at least ten times. The chain carries TRBV5-4 and TRBJ2-2, with TRBD1 matching over 8 bases. The junction had 8 bases not matched to a gene; V was cut back by 3 bases and J by 1 base. Per the germline V gene, CDR1 is SGHNT and CDR2 is YYREEE (reference sequence). The CDR3 covers 17 residues. The CDR3 bases are TGTGCCAGCAGCTCATTCTTAGGGACAGGGAACACCGGGGAGCTGTTTTTT. Translating gives CASSSFLGTGNTGELFF.

This clonotype was seen only a few times. The chain is built from TRBV9 and TRBJ2-7; TRBD1 matches 8 bases. Looked up from germline, CDR1 is SGDLS and CDR2 is YYNGEE. CDR3 length: 16 residues. With V trimmed by 4 bases and J by 1 base, 10 bases remained unmatched. CDR3 amino acids: CASSTSQGALSYEQYF. CDR3 nucleotides: TGTGCCAGCAGCACCTCTCAGGGGGCTCTATCCTACGAGCAGTACTTC.

This clonotype was seen at least ten times. V and J are TRBV27 and TRBJ2-2, with no clear D. The CDR3 covers 14 residues. V shed 5 bases and J shed 4 bases, with 11 bases lying between them. From germline, CDR1 is MNHEY and CDR2 SMNVEV (reference sequence). This CDR3 is CASSRNRGTGELFF. CDR3 in DNA: TGTGCCAGCAGTCGGAACAGAGGCACCGGGGAGCTGTTTTTT.

This clonotype was recorded many times. The rearrangement uses TRBV25-1 and TRBJ1-2; D is undetermined. V lost 5 bases and J lost 8, with 12 bases in between. Germline V gene lookup returns CDR1 MGHDK and CDR2 SYGVNS. This CDR3 has 12 residues. The CDR3 DNA reads as TGTGCCAGCAGTTTTGGTCGCGAAGGCTACACCTTC. Its protein product is CASSFGREGYTF.